These 27 T cell receptor beta chains came from one sample sequenced in a study of lymphopenia after photon versus proton radiotherapy. Method: immunoSEQ multiplex PCR; TCRdb's copy keeps in-frame clones and lacks some. In the table there are fewer than 20,000 clones, about 92% of which are singletons. This material consisted of peripheral blood, taken from a patient treated with photon-based radiotherapy. The receptors originated from a woman in her forties with cholangiocarcinoma.

The genes are TRBV6-5 and TRBJ1-1, with TRBD1 matching 7 bases. With V trimmed by 0 bases and J by 0 bases, 4 bases remained unmatched. The germline V gene has CDR1 MNHEY and CDR2 SVGAGI. CDR3 length equals 16 residues. The CDR3 here is CASSYSTGSMNTEAFF. Here the CDR3 DNA reads TGTGCCAGCAGTTACTCGACAGGGAGCATGAACACTGAAGCTTTCTTT.

The chain joins TRBV7-9 to TRBJ1-6, with 7 bases identical to TRBD1. This CDR3 region has 14 residues. V shed 5 bases, J shed 7 bases, and the junction held 5 bases outside the gene matches. CDR1 SEHNR and CDR2 FQNEAQ come from the germline V gene (reference sequence). CDR3 sequence reads: CASSPYRGNSPLHF. CDR3 bases: TGTGCCAGCAGCCCATACAGGGGCAATTCACCCCTCCACTTT.

The genes are TRBV18 and TRBJ1-4, with D possibly being TRBD1 (5 bases). This CDR3 is 12 amino acids long. Trimming took 5 bases from V and 7 from J, leaving 8 bases between them. Germline CDR1 is KGHSH and CDR2 is LQKENI. The CDR3 bases are TGTGCCAGCTCAGCGGGGCGTGAAAAACTGTTTTTT. As protein: CASSAGREKLFF. Full variable domain (rest looked up from reference TRBV18 and TRBJ1-4): NAGVMQNPRHLVRRRGQEARLRCSPMKGHSHVYWYRQLPEEGLKFMVYLQKENIIDESGMPKERFSAEFPKEGPSILRIQQVVRGDSAAYFCASSAGREKLFFGSGTQLSVL.

The chain is built from TRBV2 and TRBJ2-6, with D possibly TRBD1 on 7 matching bases. The V gene's germline CDR1 is SNHLY and CDR2 FYNNEI. The CDR3 totals 17 residues. V was trimmed by 6 bases and J by 0 bases, leaving 15 bases between them. DNA of the CDR3: TGTGCCAGCAGGGAGGGACAGTTCGACTCTGGGGCCAACGTCCTGACTTTC. Protein product: CASREGQFDSGANVLTF. Combining the CDR3 with reference TRBV2 and TRBJ2-6 gives the whole variable domain EPEVTQTPSHQVTQMGQEVILRCVPISNHLYFYWYRQILGQKVEFLVSFYNNEISEKSEIFDDQFSVERPDGSNFTLKIRSTKLEDSAMYFCASREGQFDSGANVLTFGAGSRLTVL.

The genes are TRBV7-9 and TRBJ1-3; TRBD1 aligns across 7 bases. This CDR3 spans 12 amino acids. The ends lost 11 bases at V and 0 bases at J; junction bases unmatched: 1. From germline, CDR1 is SEHNR and CDR2 FQNEAQ (reference sequence). In DNA form, the CDR3 reads TGTGCCGGACAGGACTCTGGAAACACCATATATTTT. The encoded protein is CAGQDSGNTIYF. Variable domain in full (rest from reference TRBV7-9 and TRBJ1-3): DTGVSQNPRHKITKRGQNVTFRCDPISEHNRLYWYRQTLGQGPEFLTYFQNEAQLEKSRLLSDRFSAERPKGSFSTLEIQRTEQGDSAMYLCAGQDSGNTIYFGEGSWLTVV.

The V gene is TRBV6-5, the J gene TRBJ2-7; D is possibly TRBD2 (7 bases). Germline lookup yields CDR1 MNHEY and CDR2 SVGAGI. The CDR3 totals 15 residues. Trimming stripped 8 bases from V and 4 bases from J, with 21 bases between. In DNA, the CDR3 is TGTGCCAGCTCCTCAAGGGGGGGAGTCGCTTACGAGCAGTACTTC. This sequence encodes CASSSRGGVAYEQYF.

This clone was picked up a small number of times. The chain has TRBV6-1 and TRBJ1-2, with a tentative D call TRBD1 (5 bases). Germline CDR1 reads MNHNS; CDR2 reads SASEGT. This CDR3 is built from 12 residues. Trimming removed 5 bases at V and 4 bases at J, with 8 bases between. CDR3 protein: CASSQGIYGYTF. The CDR3 DNA follows: TGTGCCAGCAGTCAGGGAATCTATGGCTACACCTTC.

This clone was observed a handful of times. At one end the junction does not follow the germline gene, possibly because of a read error. The J gene is TRBJ2-5, the V gene TRBV7-7, with D possibly being TRBD2 (6 bases). This CDR3 region has 13 residues. CDR1 SSHAT and CDR2 FNYEAQ come from the germline V gene (reference sequence). The CDR3 DNA sequence: TGTGCTAGCAGCCCTAGCGAACAAGAGACCCAGTACTTC. Its translation: CASSPSEQETQYF.

This CDR3 is CASSLGSGTEAFF. CDR3 sequence (DNA): TGTGCCAGCAGCCTCGGCAGCGGCACTGAAGCTTTCTTT. V gene TRBV14 combines with J gene TRBJ1-1; D remains unclear. Trimming pared 4 bases from V and 4 bases from J, leaving 10 bases between. CDR3 length: 13 amino acids. Germline V CDR1 and CDR2: SGHDN, FVKESK. The variable domain in full, completed from reference TRBV14 and TRBJ1-1, reads EAGVTQFPSHSVIEKGQTVTLRCDPISGHDNLYWYRRVMGKEIKFLLHFVKESKQDESGMPNNRFLAERTGGTYSTLKVQPAELEDSGVYFCASSLGSGTEAFFGQGTRLTVV.

The chain links TRBV18 to TRBJ1-1; D not resolved. Per germline, CDR1 KGHSH and CDR2 LQKENI. V lost 2 bases and J lost 1, with 8 bases in between. This CDR3 comprises 14 residues. The CDR3, as DNA: TGTGCCAGCTCACCAGTCGGCTCGAACACTGAAGCTTTCTTT. Its protein is CASSPVGSNTEAFF.

This chain links TRBV7-9 with TRBJ1-1; no firm D call. Germline V gene data show CDR1 as SEHNR and CDR2 as FQNEAQ (reference sequence). V lost 7 bases and J lost 1, with 13 bases in between. CDR3 length: 14 amino acids. The CDR3 nucleotides read TGTGCCAGCACCTATGGGTCGACGAACACTGAAGCTTTCTTT. It is translated as CASTYGSTNTEAFF. The variable domain in full, completed from reference TRBV7-9 and TRBJ1-1, reads DTGVSQNPRHKITKRGQNVTFRCDPISEHNRLYWYRQTLGQGPEFLTYFQNEAQLEKSRLLSDRFSAERPKGSFSTLEIQRTEQGDSAMYLCASTYGSTNTEAFFGQGTRLTVV.

The J gene is TRBJ2-7, the V gene TRBV5-1, with D possibly matching TRBD2 (5 bases). Per the germline V gene, CDR1 is SGHRS and CDR2 is YFSETQ. The V gene lost 4 bases and the J gene lost 7 bases, with 21 bases spanning the gap. The CDR3 contains 15 residues. The DNA of the CDR3 is TGCGCCAGCAGCACTACGGCCAGCGGCGGTTTGGAGCAGTACTTC. Translated: CASSTTASGGLEQYF. Full variable domain (missing parts from reference TRBV5-1 and TRBJ2-7): KAGVTQTPRYLIKTRGQQVTLSCSPISGHRSVSWYQQTPGQGLQFLFEYFSETQRNKGNFPGRFSGRQFSNSRSEMNVSTLELGDSALYLCASSTTASGGLEQYFGPGTRLTVT.

This chain uses TRBV19 with TRBJ1-6, with no clear D. The CDR3 has 15 residues. CDR1 LNHDA and CDR2 SQIVND come from the germline V gene (reference sequence). V was pared by 6 bases and J by 6 bases, with 15 bases between. Here the CDR3 reads CASRVAIQSNSPLHF. The DNA for the CDR3 is TGTGCCAGTAGGGTAGCTATTCAAAGTAATTCACCCCTCCACTTT. Looking up the rest from reference TRBV19 and TRBJ1-6 gives the full variable domain: DGGITQSPKYLFRKEGQNVTLSCEQNLNHDAMYWYRQDPGQGLRLIYYSQIVNDFQKGDIAEGYSVSREKKESFPLTVTSAQKNPTAFYLCASRVAIQSNSPLHFGNGTRLTVT.

The chain combines TRBV27 with TRBJ1-2; perhaps TRBD1 as D (5 bases). Trimming removed 2 bases at V and 1 base at J, with 11 bases between. In germline, CDR1 is MNHEY, CDR2 SMNVEV (reference sequence). This CDR3 has 15 amino acids. The CDR3 sequence is CASSLKPGNNYGYTF. CDR3 bases: TGTGCCAGCAGTTTAAAGCCAGGGAATAACTATGGCTACACCTTC.

This chain links TRBV7-2 with TRBJ2-7; 14 bases agree with TRBD2. Germline lookup yields CDR1 SGHTA and CDR2 FQGNSA. V shed 5 bases, J shed 4 bases, and the junction held 10 bases outside the gene matches. The CDR3 totals 17 residues. The chain's CDR3 is CASSPGGTSGSFYEQYF. Written as DNA, the CDR3 is TGTGCCAGCAGCCCAGGGGGGACTAGCGGGAGTTTTTACGAGCAGTACTTC.

The V call is TRBV28, the J call TRBJ2-4, with D perhaps being TRBD1 or TRBD2 (5 bases each). This CDR3 has 16 residues. The V end was cut by 3 bases, the J end by 0 bases, with 12 bases between. Germline V gives CDR1 MDHEN, CDR2 SYDVKM. The CDR3 DNA is TGTGCCAGCAGTTTTCTGGGGGAGCTAGCCAAAAACATTCAGTACTTC. Residues: CASSFLGELAKNIQYF.

This clone has just one count. The chain carries TRBV27 and TRBJ2-7; weak D call: TRBD2 (6 bases). V shed 8 bases and J shed 5 bases, with 16 bases lying between them. The CDR3 is made up of 13 amino acids. Germline V gives CDR1 MNHEY, CDR2 SMNVEV (reference sequence). The CDR3 DNA reads TGTGCCAGCGGAAGGGACTCTTCCCACGAGCAGTACTTC. As protein: CASGRDSSHEQYF.

CDR3 protein: CASSYSGPGNQPQHF. The CDR3 DNA reads TGTGCCAGCAGTTACTCAGGGCCCGGTAACCAGCCCCAGCATTTT. This sequence joins TRBV6-5 and TRBJ1-5; D unresolved. The CDR3 is made up of 15 amino acids. Trimming took 0 bases from V and 7 from J, leaving 13 bases between them. Per the germline V gene, CDR1 is MNHEY and CDR2 is SVGAGI.

The chain carries TRBV7-2 and TRBJ2-2; 8 bases are shared with TRBD2. V shed 5 bases and J 4 bases; nucleotides not matched to a gene: 12. The CDR3 is made up of 17 amino acids. In germline, CDR1 is SGHTA, CDR2 FQGNSA. CDR3 nucleotides: TGTGCCAGCAGCGGACCAGCGGGGGTAAACCCCACCGGGGAGCTGTTTTTT. Translated, it gives CASSGPAGVNPTGELFF.

J is TRBJ2-1 and V is TRBV7-6; 10 nucleotides match TRBD2. The CDR3 extends over 15 amino acids. The V gene end was trimmed by 2 bases and the J gene end by 5 bases; junction bases not matched to a gene: 3. Germline-derived CDR1 and CDR2 are SGHVS and FNYEAQ. The CDR3 reads CASSLTLAGNNEQFF. The CDR3 DNA sequence: TGTGCCAGCAGCTTAACACTAGCGGGAAACAATGAGCAGTTCTTC.

The chain is built from TRBV12-5 and TRBJ1-5; TRBD1 might be the D (5 bases). The germline V and J ends were trimmed by 7 bases and 7 bases, with 17 bases remaining between them. Germline CDR1 is LGHNT and CDR2 is FRNRAP. CDR3 length equals 14 residues. Here the CDR3 reads CASEGDWGSQPQHF. CDR3 coding DNA: TGTGCTAGTGAAGGGGACTGGGGTAGCCAGCCCCAGCATTTT.

The rearrangement links TRBV4-1 to TRBJ2-6; D call uncertain. The germline V gene encodes CDR1 MGHRA and CDR2 YSYEKL. V was cut by 4 bases and J by 0 bases, with 13 bases left in between. This CDR3 has 17 residues. The CDR3 here is CASSPLGSYSGANVLTF. In nucleotides, the CDR3 is TGCGCCAGCAGCCCCTTGGGGTCGTACTCTGGGGCCAACGTCCTGACTTTC.

The genes are TRBV7-3 and TRBJ1-1; D is unclear. The CDR3 has 13 amino acids. Trimming took 3 bases from V and 4 from J, leaving 9 bases between them. CDR1 and CDR2 from the germline V gene are SGHTA and FQGTGA. The CDR3 sequence is CASSLERGTEAFF. The CDR3 nucleotides read TGTGCCAGCAGCTTGGAGCGGGGCACTGAAGCTTTCTTT.

This clone was detected only once. The chain links TRBV6-1 to TRBJ1-4; D ambiguous. There are 13 residues in the CDR3. In germline, CDR1 is MNHNS, CDR2 SASEGT. The V gene lost 7 bases and the J gene lost 6 bases, with 12 bases spanning the gap. The DNA for the CDR3 is TGTGCCAGCACAACGGGTAACTATGAAAAACTGTTTTTT. Its translation is CASTTGNYEKLFF.

This chain joins TRBV11-1 and TRBJ2-1; 9 bases align to TRBD2. The CDR3 spans 16 residues. V shed 5 bases, J shed 7 bases, and the junction held 12 bases outside the gene matches. The germline V gene encodes CDR1 SGHAT and CDR2 FQDESV (reference sequence). The CDR3 DNA sequence: TGTGCCAGCAGCCCTCTTTCCGGGACTAGCTTAAATGAGCAGTTCTTC. This encodes CASSPLSGTSLNEQFF. Full variable domain (rest looked up from reference TRBV11-1 and TRBJ2-1): EAEVAQSPRYKITEKSQAVAFWCDPISGHATLYWYRQILGQGPELLVQFQDESVVDDSQLPKDRFSAERLKGVDSTLKIQPAELGDSAMYLCASSPLSGTSLNEQFFGPGTRLTVL.

J is TRBJ2-7 and V is TRBV7-9, with D maybe TRBD1 (6 bases). The germline V and J ends were trimmed by 5 bases and 5 bases, with 19 bases remaining between them. The V gene's germline CDR1 is SEHNR and CDR2 FQNEAQ (reference sequence). CDR3 length: 15 residues. The CDR3 DNA reads as TGTGCCAGCAGCCAAATACAGGGCAATCTCAACGAGCAGTACTTC. Translated: CASSQIQGNLNEQYF.

The CDR3 reads CASSGTASYEQYF. As DNA, the CDR3 is TGTGCCAGCAGCGGGACAGCGTCCTACGAGCAGTACTTC. The rearrangement links TRBV6-1 to TRBJ2-7; 7 nucleotides align to TRBD1. Trimming removed 6 bases from V and 1 base from J; junction bases left unmatched: 3. The CDR3 is made up of 13 amino acids. Germline CDR1 MNHNS, CDR2 SASEGT.